This TCR beta chain comes out of a study of shared clonotypes between healthy human individuals (dated by TCRdb to about 2020). Background on the whole study: The cohort included three men and a couple of women between 18 and 49 years of age. For each donor, three plates each were used for CD4 naive and CD4 memory, two plates were used for CD8 naive, and one plate was used for CD8 memory. To estimate repertoire size and how much clonotype sharing occurs between individuals, the study deeply sequenced the blood TCR repertoires of roughly 5 healthy adults. Different laboratories and diverse techniques were used to prepare libraries and sequence TCR repertoires, to increase sequencing depth and limit assay-specific biases. Between about 0.85 and 9.5 billion PBMCs per donor were obtained by leukapheresis.

The donors were healthy, HIV-negative adults with no recently reported acute infections or vaccinations. Every donor was a Caucasian adult living in Nashville, Tennessee, USA. CD4+ T cells were enriched by magnetic negative selection; naive cells were then positively selected on CD45RA, and the negative fraction formed the memory subset. Blood was collected by leukapheresis, and PBMCs were isolated by Ficoll-Histopaque density gradient centrifugation and then cryopreserved in liquid nitrogen vapor phase. Analytical flow cytometry was used to check the purity and quantity of each magnetically sorted T cell population. Genomic DNA was isolated from each sorted fraction and quantified by UV absorbance on a Nanodrop 2000c. To note about this clone: This clone's antigen is unknown. Base qualities are not provided; no much larger clone lies one nucleotide away.

TCR CDR3 regions were amplified from genomic DNA by multiplex PCR using the deep immunoSEQ assay. Extracted genomic DNA from each cell subset was spread evenly across all wells of several immunoSEQ 96-well plates, with each plate serving as a replicate. Each replicate PCR for sorted subsets received roughly 0.2 ug genomic DNA, equal to 28,000 or so T cell genomes. The purified libraries were quantified using a Qubit 3.0 fluorometer, sized with a Bioanalyzer 2100, and then quantified again using the KAPA Library Quantification kit. Each immunoSEQ 96-well plate was sequenced on its own single-read 150-cycle Illumina NextSeq 550 flow cell. From the authors' description of their analysis: The immunoSEQ output contained only junctional sequences without quality scores, so filtering could not match that applied to full-length reads. To assign V/J genes and CDR3, sequences were annotated against IMGT germline references using PyIR, a Python wrapper for IgBLAST v1.9. Reads with weak V/J assignments (E-value above 1e-6), missing CDR3, stop codons, out-of-frame junctions, or ambiguous translated residues were removed. V3J clonotypes were defined by identical inferred V gene, J gene, and CDR3 amino acid sequence. Percentage overlap between repertoires was computed as shared unique clonotypes divided by the size of the smaller repertoire. Repertoire richness was assessed with RTK rarefaction, the Chao1 estimator, and Recon v2.1 estimates of unobserved clonotypes. OLGA was used to compute generation probabilities for all TCRbeta clonotypes that the gDNA method yielded from a handful of donors. This immuneACCESS table, as held by TCRdb, lists in-frame sequences with V and J called but not all clones. Of the missing ones, under half trace to an unresolved V gene in checked studies; the others have no known cause. V, J and clone size derive from that table, while D and trimming were established from the DNA sequence. The sample profile shows some 1.4 million clones; roughly 96% of them were found once. Approximately 1.1% of the sample comes from the top ten.

General findings and caveats noted by the study authors: Based on pairwise subsampling, the degree of clonotype sharing among donors was expected to be affected by sequencing depth. Only blood was sampled, and tissue TCR repertoires likely differ from those in blood. Compared with non-shared clonotypes, the clonotypes found in all four sorted-subset donors had higher generation probabilities. Incomplete sequencing was indicated by rarefaction of sorted-subset datasets, despite the large sequencing depth. Because the study included only a small number of donors, the genetic and exposure-history diversity represented was limited. About 4.5% of naive CD4, 3.5% of naive CD8, about 2.4% of memory CD4, and roughly 0.4% of memory CD8 clonotypes were shared across several donors. Naive subsets generally had larger estimated clonotype richness than memory subsets did.

CDR1 and CDR2 are read off the germline V gene as MNHEY and SVGAGI. The CDR3, from cysteine to phenylalanine, totals 14 residues. CDR3 DNA only is kept here, 42 bases in frame from base 1. V is pruned by 4 bases and J by 5 bases, leaving 5 bases of the junction without a gene match. The material sequenced was naive CD4+ T cells sorted from blood. Taken with the paper, the label for cell subset or site translates to: CD45RA+ positively selected. The sequence joins TRBV6-5 to TRBJ2-1; 7 bases in between match TRBD2. This sequence was found in a man aged 25-45 years in good health. For the CDR3, the sequence is CASSLGGSHNEQFF. The base sequence is TGTGCCAGCAGTTTGGGCGGGAGTCACAATGAGCAGTTCTTC.